A single sample is the source of the 30 T cell receptor beta chains below, sequenced in a study of cytomegalovirus exposure and HLA in healthy donors. Assay: immunoSEQ multiplex PCR; the TCRdb copy retains only in-frame clones and omits some. Of roughly 330,000 clones in the sample, around 87% were seen once. The specimen sequenced was PBMCs. Receptors were obtained from a woman aged 25 to 39 in good health and CMV-seropositive.

V gene TRBV29-1 combines with J gene TRBJ2-5; 7 nucleotides line up with TRBD1. Germline assignment: CDR1 SQVTM and CDR2 ANQGSEA. The CDR3 runs 16 residues. The ends lost 1 base at V and 5 bases at J; junction bases unmatched: 13. The CDR3 sequence is CSVEGERGQAGETQYF. CDR3 bases: TGCAGCGTTGAAGGGGAAAGAGGACAGGCTGGGGAGACCCAGTACTTC. Looking up the rest from reference TRBV29-1 and TRBJ2-5 gives the full variable domain: SAVISQKPSRDICQRGTSLTIQCQVDSQVTMMFWYRQQPGQSLTLIATANQGSEATYESGFVIDKFPISRPNLTFSTLTVSNMSPEDSSIYLCSVEGERGQAGETQYFGPGTRLLVL.

This chain links TRBV6-5 with TRBJ2-7; 9 bases map to TRBD1. Germline V gives CDR1 MNHEY, CDR2 SVGAGI. The CDR3 is 16 residues long. Losses at the gene ends were 0 bases for V and 5 bases for J; bases not matched to a gene: 8. The CDR3 reads CASSYSGPGQGNEQYF. The CDR3 DNA is TGTGCCAGCAGTTACTCAGGTCCGGGACAGGGTAACGAGCAGTACTTC.

The rearrangement uses TRBV7-3 and TRBJ2-3; 10 bases are shared with TRBD2. Germline lookup yields CDR1 SGHTA and CDR2 FQGTGA. V trimming: 6 bases; J trimming: 2 bases; junction bases outside the gene matches: 8. This CDR3 region has 16 residues. The CDR3 nucleotides are TGTGCCAGCAGTCATAGCGGGAGGATCGCCACAGATACGCAGTATTTT. It encodes CASSHSGRIATDTQYF.

The V call is TRBV6-4, the J call TRBJ2-7; 13 positions match TRBD2. CDR1 and CDR2 (germline): MRHNA, SNTAGT. This CDR3 contains 15 residues. V was clipped by 4 bases and J by 1 base; unmatched bases: 1. In DNA, the CDR3 is TGTGCCAGCAGTGGGGGACTAGCGGGATCCTACGAGCAGTACTTC. Translating it yields CASSGGLAGSYEQYF.

This chain links TRBV6-5 with TRBJ2-7, with D unclear. Trimming cost V 5 bases and J 2 bases, with 7 bases left between them. The CDR3 contains 12 residues. CDR1 and CDR2 from the germline V gene are MNHEY and SVGAGI. CDR3 sequence (DNA): TGTGCCAGCAGTGAAGGTACCTACGAGCAGTACTTC. Its protein product is CASSEGTYEQYF.

The chain joins TRBV29-1 to TRBJ2-1; 14 nucleotides line up with TRBD2. Germline trimming cut 0 bases from V and 8 bases from J; bases unmatched to any gene: 3. The CDR3 extends over 15 amino acids. The germline V gene has CDR1 SQVTM and CDR2 ANQGSEA. The CDR3 sequence is CSVEETSGGAYEQFF. The DNA for the CDR3 is TGCAGCGTTGAAGAGACTAGCGGGGGGGCTTATGAGCAGTTCTTC.

This sequence joins TRBV14 and TRBJ1-1; tentatively, D is TRBD1 (6 bases). The CDR3 runs to 16 residues. Germline CDR1 and CDR2: SGHDN and FVKESK. V lost 2 bases, J lost 5 bases, and 18 bases lay in between. As DNA, the CDR3 is TGTGCCAGCAGCCAACTAGACAGGCCAGACAAAACTGAAGCTTTCTTT. Translating gives CASSQLDRPDKTEAFF.

This clone showed up just once. The chain is built from TRBV4-1 and TRBJ2-1; 9 bases map to TRBD1. Germline trimming cut 10 bases from V and 4 bases from J; bases unmatched to any gene: 14. CDR3 size: 16 residues. Per germline, CDR1 MGHRA and CDR2 YSYEKL. CDR3 loop: CATRGIWTGVYNEQFF. The CDR3 bases are TGCGCCACCCGGGGGATTTGGACAGGGGTTTACAATGAGCAGTTCTTC.

The chain combines TRBV29-1 with TRBJ1-2; 12 bases fit TRBD1. The V and J ends lost 6 bases and 1 base, in that order; junction bases with no gene match: 9. CDR1 and CDR2 (germline): SQVTM, ANQGSEA. This CDR3 is built from 16 residues. This chain's CDR3 is CSVAGTGGEFNYGYTF. CDR3 in DNA: TGCAGCGTGGCCGGGACAGGGGGCGAGTTTAACTATGGCTACACCTTC.

The CDR3 sequence: CASRDPEMKQFF. The CDR3 DNA is TGTGCCAGCAGGGACCCAGAGATGAAGCAGTTCTTC. The chain uses TRBV7-8 and TRBJ2-1; D remains unclear. The germline gives CDR1 SGHVS, CDR2 FQNEAQ. The V end was cut by 6 bases, the J end by 11 bases, with 14 bases between. This CDR3 has 12 residues.

This sequence joins TRBV7-2 and TRBJ1-2; D gene unclear. The V gene's germline CDR1 is SGHTA and CDR2 FQGNSA. The CDR3 is 15 residues long. V lost 0 bases and J 0 bases, leaving 8 bases between the germline ends. The CDR3 nucleotides read TGTGCCAGCAGCTTAGCGCCTTCGGCTAACTATGGCTACACCTTC. It codes for CASSLAPSANYGYTF.

Turning to this clone: Germline and junction disagree at one end, which may indicate a read error. Other DNA sequences in this specimen translate into the identical CDR3. The V call is TRBV29-1, the J call TRBJ2-6; D might be TRBD1 (5 bases). There are 14 residues in the CDR3. Germline CDR1 and CDR2: SQVTM and ANQGSEA. In nucleotides, the CDR3 is TGCAGCGTTGCAATAAGATCTGGGGCCAACGTCCTAACTTTC. This sequence encodes CSVAIRSGANVLTF. Using reference TRBV29-1 and TRBJ2-6 for the parts outside the CDR3, the full variable domain is SAVISQKPSRDICQRGTSLTIQCQVDSQVTMMFWYRQQPGQSLTLIATANQGSEATYESGFVIDKFPISRPNLTFSTLTVSNMSPEDSSIYLCSVAIRSGANVLTFGAGSRLTVL.

The chain links TRBV27 to TRBJ1-2, with no clear D. The CDR3 consists of 14 residues. V was cut by 6 bases and J by 4 bases, with 15 bases left in between. Per the germline V gene, CDR1 is MNHEY and CDR2 is SMNVEV (reference sequence). In DNA form, the CDR3 reads TGTGCCAGCAGGGCGCAACAGTCGGGCTATGGCTACACCTTC. Its translation is CASRAQQSGYGYTF.

The genes are TRBV6-5 and TRBJ2-5; D unresolved. The V gene lost 2 bases and the J gene lost 0 bases, with 10 bases spanning the gap. In germline, CDR1 is MNHEY, CDR2 SVGAGI. The CDR3 loop spans 15 amino acids. The CDR3 nucleotides read TGTGCCAGCAGTTACGATTTGGGATACCAAGAGACCCAGTACTTC. Translated, it gives CASSYDLGYQETQYF.

The chain couples TRBV5-1 to TRBJ2-1, with 7 bases lining up with TRBD1. The length of the CDR3 is 15 residues. Germline V lookup: CDR1 SGHRS, CDR2 YFSETQ. The trim removed 0 bases at V and 9 bases at J, leaving 9 bases unmatched. The CDR3 region is CASSLVGPTGAEQFF. Here the CDR3 DNA reads TGCGCCAGCAGCTTGGTGGGCCCTACAGGGGCTGAGCAGTTCTTC.

This clone was detected a few times. This sequence joins TRBV6-5 and TRBJ1-2, with a weak D call TRBD1 (6 bases). This CDR3 contains 14 residues. V was cut by 6 bases and J by 4 bases, with 15 bases left in between. CDR1 is MNHEY, CDR2 SVGAGI, per germline. CDR3 residues: CASSPTGGPYGYTF. In DNA form, the CDR3 reads TGTGCCAGCAGCCCGACAGGAGGTCCCTATGGCTACACCTTC.

This sequence joins TRBV28 and TRBJ2-7; no clear D gene. The germline V and J ends were trimmed by 1 base and 4 bases, with 14 bases remaining between them. The CDR3 runs to 15 residues. Germline loops: CDR1 MDHEN, CDR2 SYDVKM. The CDR3 coding sequence is TGTGCCAGCAGTTTATTCTTCGGCAGCGAATACGAGCAGTACTTC. Protein: CASSLFFGSEYEQYF.

The chain recombines TRBV21-1 with TRBJ1-2. TRBV21-1 is deemed a pseudogene. The CDR3 has 12 amino acids. The CDR3 DNA is TGTGCCAGCATTCCAAGGGGAGGTGGCTACACCTTC. Its protein is CASIPRGGGYTF.

The chain joins TRBV2 to TRBJ2-1; the D gene is possibly TRBD1 (6 bases). The CDR3 has 15 amino acids. Germline V CDR1 and CDR2: SNHLY, FYNNEI. V was cut by 6 bases and J by 7 bases, with 19 bases left in between. CDR3: CASSADRSLGNEQFF. The DNA of the CDR3 is TGTGCCAGCAGCGCGGACAGATCGTTGGGGAATGAGCAGTTCTTC. The full variable domain, with the rest looked up from reference TRBV2 and TRBJ2-1, is EPEVTQTPSHQVTQMGQEVILRCVPISNHLYFYWYRQILGQKVEFLVSFYNNEISEKSEIFDDQFSVERPDGSNFTLKIRSTKLEDSAMYFCASSADRSLGNEQFFGPGTRLTVL.

Remarks on this clone: The same CDR3 can be traced to other DNA sequences in this sample. The chain has TRBV27 and TRBJ2-7; 11 positions agree with TRBD2. There are 15 residues in the CDR3. Losses at the gene ends were 2 bases for V and 0 bases for J; bases not matched to a gene: 0. Germline values: CDR1 MNHEY, CDR2 SMNVEV (reference sequence). CDR3 region: CASSLGTSGSYEQYF. CDR3 coding DNA: TGTGCCAGCAGTTTAGGGACTAGCGGCTCCTACGAGCAGTACTTC.

This clone was recorded only once. The identical CDR3 is also encoded by other nucleotide sequences in the sample. The J gene is TRBJ2-7, the V gene TRBV6-6; D is ambiguous. Per germline, CDR1 MNHNY and CDR2 SVGAGI (reference sequence). This CDR3 comprises 12 residues. The germline V and J ends were trimmed by 0 bases and 3 bases, with 3 bases remaining between them. The CDR3 loop reads CASSYSNYEQYF. The CDR3 DNA is TGTGCCAGCAGTTACTCAAACTACGAGCAGTACTTC.

V gene TRBV5-1 combines with J gene TRBJ2-1; TRBD2 matches at 16 bases. The J segment lost 6 bases and the V segment lost 4 bases, leaving 4 bases of the junction unmatched. Germline lookup yields CDR1 SGHRS and CDR2 YFSETQ. This CDR3 has 16 residues. CDR3 in amino acids: CASSGTSGGARNEQFF. CDR3 DNA: TGCGCCAGCAGCGGGACTAGCGGGGGGGCGCGCAATGAGCAGTTCTTC.

The rearrangement uses TRBV28 and TRBJ2-7, with a weak D call TRBD1 (5 bases). Germline lookup yields CDR1 MDHEN and CDR2 SYDVKM. V gave up 1 base and J gave up 7 bases, with 17 bases separating them. CDR3 size: 15 residues. CDR3 residues: CASSLFPQDIREQYF. Here the CDR3 DNA reads TGTGCCAGCAGTTTATTTCCCCAGGACATTCGGGAGCAGTACTTC.

The V call is TRBV7-9, the J call TRBJ2-3, with 8 bases lining up with TRBD1. The CDR3 is 14 residues long. Germline V gene sequence: CDR1 SEHNR, CDR2 FQNEAQ (reference sequence). J lost 2 bases, V lost 3 bases, and 1 base had no gene match. The CDR3 spells CASSLTGVTDTQYF. DNA for the CDR3: TGTGCCAGCAGCTTGACAGGGGTCACAGATACGCAGTATTTT.

The V call is TRBV11-2, the J call TRBJ1-4, with 8 bases identical to TRBD1. J was trimmed by 0 bases and V by 4 bases; bases with no gene match: 10. This CDR3 is 18 amino acids long. Germline V gives CDR1 SGHAT, CDR2 FQNNGV. The CDR3 spells CASSSGQESVATNEKLFF. CDR3 bases: TGTGCCAGCAGCTCGGGACAGGAGAGTGTGGCAACTAATGAAAAACTGTTTTTT.

CDR3 in DNA: TGTGCCAGTAGTATATTGGGGGCCCCCAGTCGGCCCCAGCATTTT. This codes for CASSILGAPSRPQHF. J is TRBJ1-5 and V is TRBV19; D perhaps matches TRBD1 (6 bases). This CDR3 is built from 15 residues. V dropped 2 bases and J dropped 9 bases, with 17 bases sitting between them. CDR1 and CDR2 from the germline V gene are LNHDA and SQIVND (reference sequence).

A single count supports this clone. The V and J genes are TRBV29-1 and TRBJ1-1; 7 nucleotides line up with TRBD1. The germline V gene encodes CDR1 SQVTM and CDR2 ANQGSEA. V dropped 6 bases and J dropped 5; count of bases not matched to a gene: 12. The CDR3 covers 14 residues. This CDR3 reads CSVNRQGRWTEAFF. In DNA form, the CDR3 reads TGCAGCGTGAATCGACAGGGACGGTGGACTGAAGCTTTCTTT.

The count of this clone is one. The chain couples TRBV2 to TRBJ2-3; 8 positions agree with TRBD1. The germline V gene has CDR1 SNHLY and CDR2 FYNNEI. The length of the CDR3 is 17 residues. The J segment lost 6 bases and the V segment lost 6 bases, leaving 17 bases of the junction unmatched. This CDR3 is CASSRQGPASTTDTQYF. DNA of the CDR3: TGTGCCAGCAGCCGACAGGGGCCAGCGTCAACAACGGATACGCAGTATTTT.

The chain employs TRBV27 and TRBJ1-1, with a weak D call TRBD1 (5 bases). CDR3 length: 15 amino acids. The germline V and J ends were trimmed by 6 bases and 6 bases, with 20 bases remaining between them. The germline gives CDR1 MNHEY, CDR2 SMNVEV (reference sequence). Written as DNA, the CDR3 is TGTGCCAGCAGGACGGCAGGGACGATTGACCCTGAAGCTTTCTTT. Translating gives CASRTAGTIDPEAFF.

The genes are TRBV11-2 and TRBJ2-7; D remains ambiguous. The V and J ends lost 7 bases and 0 bases respectively, with 4 bases between them. The CDR3 contains 11 residues. Germline CDR1 SGHAT, CDR2 FQNNGV. The CDR3: CASMGSYEQYF. The CDR3 DNA reads as TGTGCCAGCATGGGCTCCTACGAGCAGTACTTC. Together with reference TRBV11-2 and TRBJ2-7, the CDR3 gives the full variable domain: EAGVAQSPRYKIIEKRQSVAFWCNPISGHATLYWYQQILGQGPKLLIQFQNNGVVDDSQLPKDRFSAERLKGVDSTLKIQPAKLEDSAVYLCASMGSYEQYFGPGTRLTVT.